The TCR beta chain described here comes from a study of CD8 T cells in Susac syndrome. Germline loops: CDR1 LNHDA, CDR2 SQIVND (reference sequence). The CDR3 runs 14 residues. RNA amounts of roughly 0.5 to 1 ug underwent reverse transcription with random hexamers. In TCRdb, the immunoSEQ multiplex PCR reads were re-called with MiXCR into one record per CDR3 protein. Seen here are approximately 230,000 distinct CDR3 sequences, 90% to 95% observed once, and the top ten hold approximately 0.072%. The sequenced target, TCR beta, came from blood CD8+ and CD4+ T cells. The gene calls are TRBV19 and TRBJ2-7; D remains ambiguous. Sequencing was carried out using CD4+ T cells from PBMCs. The TCR originated in a human donor with multiple sclerosis. CDR3 sequence: CASSTRGVPREQYV. In nucleotides, the CDR3 is TGTGCCAGCAGTACTCGTGGCGTTCCCAGGGAGCAGTACGTC.